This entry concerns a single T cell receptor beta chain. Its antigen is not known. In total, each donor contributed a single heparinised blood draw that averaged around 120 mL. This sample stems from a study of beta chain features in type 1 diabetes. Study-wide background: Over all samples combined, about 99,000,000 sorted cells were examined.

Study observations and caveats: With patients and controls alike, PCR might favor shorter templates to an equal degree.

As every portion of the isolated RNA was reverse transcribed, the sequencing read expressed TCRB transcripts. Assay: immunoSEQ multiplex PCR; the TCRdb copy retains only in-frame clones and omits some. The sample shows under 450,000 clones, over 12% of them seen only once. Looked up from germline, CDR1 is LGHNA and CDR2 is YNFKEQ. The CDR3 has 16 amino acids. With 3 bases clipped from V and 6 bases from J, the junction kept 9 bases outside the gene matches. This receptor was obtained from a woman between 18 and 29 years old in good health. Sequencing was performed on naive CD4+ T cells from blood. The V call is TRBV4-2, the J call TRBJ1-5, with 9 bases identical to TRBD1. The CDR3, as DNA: TGTGCCAGCAGCCAGGGACCGGGACAGGGAGGTCAGCCCCAGCATTTT. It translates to CASSQGPGQGGQPQHF.